This note documents a single T cell receptor beta chain sequence. Its cognate antigen has yet to be identified. Base-call qualities are not available, and no considerably larger clone is one nucleotide away. At diagnosis, tumor, uninvolved tumor-adjacent lung and peripheral blood were collected and then preserved as a mix of FFPE and fresh-frozen material. Blood samples were analyzed as peripheral blood mononuclear cells for TCR repertoire profiling. The immunoSEQ Assay was used to sequence TCR beta CDR3 regions from DNA. The paper's data handling went like this. To compute T cell density, TCR beta template counts were normalized to usable DNA, which was estimated by amplifying housekeeping genes. The preseqR package was used to estimate richness by extrapolating to 400,000 templates for PBMC samples and to 120,000 templates for tissue samples. Clonality was defined as one minus Pielou's evenness. Differential abundance testing on productive amino-acid clonotypes, with a minimum total count of 5 and an alpha of 0.1, was used to identify tissue-enriched TCRs. The Jaccard Index and the Morisita Overlap Index were used to measure repertoire overlap between compartments. TCR beta CDR3s were clustered by GLIPH together with public tetramer-defined viral CDR3s, and at least three viral sequences plus V-gene enrichment were required for viral motifs. Held by TCRdb, this immuneACCESS table contains in-frame sequences only and omits some clones. Under half of the omission traces to an unresolved V gene where checked; the cause of the rest is unknown. That table furnishes V, J and clone size, whereas the DNA furnished D and trimming. The sample table holds some 12,000 clones, of which about 88% were seen once. The biggest ten clones account for 6.5% to 9.5% of the sample.

The CDR3, cysteine through phenylalanine, is 15 amino acids long. The retained sequence is limited to the CDR3, 45 bases, with the frame set at the first base. CDR1 and CDR2 are read off the germline V gene as SGHTA and FQGNSA. From V the trimming removes 5 bases and from J it removes 2 bases, while the gene matches leave 7 bases of the junction unaccounted for. The sample originates from a study of T cells in localized non-small cell lung cancer (dated by TCRdb to 2018 to 2021). Regarding the research as a whole: Comparing tumors with uninvolved tumor-adjacent lungs, the study looked at the T cell repertoires of a few hundred patients with early-stage NSCLC. The cohort comprised some 240 treatment-naïve NSCLC patients with resected, localized lung tumors. The mean age of the NSCLC patients was roughly 70 years, with roughly 120 men and around 110 women. Study-wide findings and limitations: The highest T cell clonality was observed in uninvolved tumor-adjacent lung, where clonality exceeded that of tumor, suggesting that antigenic responses were more focused in uninvolved tumor-adjacent lung. Because the study design was exploratory, TCR variables were selected using unadjusted p-values without false-discovery rate correction. Because multi-region tumor sequencing was not performed, intratumor heterogeneity could not be ruled out. Of the top 100 tumor clones, a median of 57 were detected in paired uninvolved adjacent lung; approximately 30 were also among that lung's top 100. Higher blood T cell density associated with longer overall survival, while higher adjacent-lung clonality associated with shorter survival.

The TCR comes from a male donor aged 60 or over with stage III lung adenocarcinoma. This chain joins TRBV7-2 to TRBJ2-5, with 8 bases in between that match TRBD2. The starting material was peripheral blood, obtained before any cancer treatment. The CDR3 reads as follows: CASSQPGLGQETQYF. In nucleotide form, the sequence is TGTGCCAGCAGCCAACCGGGACTAGGTCAAGAGACCCAGTACTTC.